Here is one T cell receptor beta chain with its context. This sample was taken from a study of blood T cell repertoires in COVID-19. Overall study context: T cells, B-cell-depleted T cells, or PBMCs supplied cDNA or gDNA.

Living in 25 or so US areas, the participants were between about 18 and 95 years of age. CDR1 and CDR2 from the germline V gene are SGHRS and YFSETQ. The trim removed 4 bases at V and 3 bases at J, leaving 2 bases unmatched. CDR3 length: 13 amino acids. Authors' analysis steps: Reference gene primer amplification gave estimated nucleated cell counts. Some clones are missing from TCRdb's copy, which holds only in-frame ones; the method was immunoSEQ multiplex PCR. That table is the source of V, J and clone size, and D and trimming were worked out from the DNA. In the table there are roughly 160,000 clones, about 84% of which are singletons.

The receptor comes from a middle-aged woman with acute COVID-19. What was sequenced was PBMCs or T cells enriched from blood (not recorded which). The chain couples TRBV5-1 to TRBJ2-3; TRBD1 aligns across 7 bases. The CDR3, as DNA: TGCGCCAGCAGCACACAGGGGACAGATACGCAGTATTTT. Protein sequence: CASSTQGTDTQYF.